A selection of T cell receptor beta chains follows, all from one sample in a study of blood T cells in healthy people across ages. TCRdb independently ran MiXCR on the 5' RACE reads; one entry per CDR3 protein. Of 1.5 million to 2 million distinct CDR3 sequences in the sample, about 30% were seen once. The source material was blood. The receptors here all came from a woman aged 25 to 45 in good health. The CDR3 runs from the conserved cysteine through the conserved F or W. Each record gives: J gene, D gene, V gene, CDR3 length, CDR3 protein. D genes are given only for firm matches.

>TRBJ2-7|.|TRBV11-2|15
CASSLAAARGSEQYF
>TRBJ2-7|.|TRBV19|13
CASSKGRLYEQYF
>TRBJ2-7|TRBD2|TRBV5-1|15
CASSVVTSGSYEQYF
>TRBJ2-1|.|TRBV12-3/TRBV12-4|12
CASSSDGDEQFF
>TRBJ2-3|TRBD1|TRBV2|14
CASSHPDSGGTEYF
>TRBJ2-3|TRBD2|TRBV2|13
CASASGGSDTQYF
>TRBJ2-1|.|TRBV14|17
CASSRTLTSSSYNEQFF
>TRBJ2-2|.|TRBV9|15
CASSDPGTFTGELFF
>TRBJ1-2|.|TRBV27|14
CASSTPGRGYGYTF
>TRBJ2-3|.|TRBV7-8|16
CASSLDWTGTTDTQYF
>TRBJ1-2|.|TRBV15|14
CATSRDLGGSGYTF
>TRBJ2-3|.|TRBV7-9|16
CATRGFAESSTDTQYF
>TRBJ2-1|.|TRBV5-6|15
CAIMKDSVGAGEQFF
>TRBJ1-1|.|TRBV10-3|12
CAIRRGVTEAFF
>.|TRBD1|TRBV20-1|13
CSAGTGESSEQYF
>TRBJ1-1|.|TRBV5-1|14
CASSLEAAGTEAFF
>TRBJ2-7|TRBD1|TRBV4-1|16
CASSPAGTGKGLEQYF
>TRBJ1-2|.|TRBV5-1|13
CASTLDANYGYTF
>TRBJ2-5|.|TRBV9|14
CASSVAVGKETQYF
>TRBJ1-2|.|TRBV28|15
CAGSPALGLTYGYTF
>TRBJ1-2|.|TRBV20-1|14
CSARVRGADYGHTF
>TRBJ2-3|TRBD2|TRBV5-1|15
CASSWRGAYTDTQYF
>TRBJ1-5|TRBD1|TRBV12-3/TRBV12-4|15
CASSLEQGADQPQHF
>TRBJ2-3|TRBD2|TRBV5-6|15
CASSRTGGQEDTQYF
>TRBJ2-1|TRBD2|TRBV7-2|18
CASSLVGVKAGVHNEQFF
>TRBJ1-1|.|TRBV7-2|15
CASSLSGGTGTEAFF
>TRBJ2-1|.|TRBV7-2|15
CASSLGPPGYNEQFF
>TRBJ2-7|TRBD1|TRBV14|15
CASSTGTGAFYEQYF
>TRBJ2-6|.|TRBV6-1|17
CASSELAWESGANVLTF
>TRBJ2-5|.|TRBV4-2|14
CASSLESQQETQYF
>TRBJ2-7|TRBD1|TRBV6-6|15
CASSPGTGGLDEQYF
>.|.|TRBV6-2/TRBV6-3|17
CASRTDDEDVPHYEQYF
>TRBJ2-1|TRBD2|TRBV3-1|14
CASSQRGATNEQFF
>TRBJ2-1|.|TRBV7-9|12
CASSQTAHEQFF
>TRBJ2-1|TRBD2|TRBV7-2|16
CASSYLAGYSYNEQFF
>TRBJ2-1|.|TRBV9|19
CASSAPGVGADRFYNEQFF
>TRBJ1-1|.|TRBV10-3|14
CAISENGVNTEAFF
>TRBJ1-1|.|TRBV6-4|14
CASSRSGSNTEAFF
>TRBJ2-1|TRBD2|TRBV19|10
CASGDYPPFF
>TRBJ1-1|.|TRBV7-9|15
CASTSPPGKVTEAFF
>TRBJ2-1|TRBD2|TRBV20-1|12
CSADGAGDEQFF
>TRBJ2-7|.|TRBV30|9
CAWTHEQYF
>TRBJ2-1|TRBD2|TRBV24-1|16
CATSDPGLAGRSEQFF
>.|TRBD2|TRBV7-6|16
CASSLEGLAGLHEQYF
>.|.|TRBV21-1|16
CASSKVGQGLKETQYF
>TRBJ2-1|.|TRBV5-1|14
CASSPGTVVNEQFF
>TRBJ2-1|.|TRBV2|13
CAGRGAVSYEQFF
>TRBJ1-4|TRBD1|TRBV5-1|15
CASSAGTVRGEKLFF
>TRBJ2-3|.|TRBV13|16
CASSLETSQRTDTQYF
>TRBJ2-7|.|TRBV29-1|11
CSVVWGSEQYF
>TRBJ2-1|TRBD1|TRBV6-6|15
CASSPGTGFWNEQFF
>TRBJ2-3|TRBD2|TRBV30|13
CAWIAGETDTQYF
>TRBJ2-3|TRBD2|TRBV7-2|16
CASSLAGGGPADTQYF